The 15 T cell receptor beta chains given below trace back to one sample, sequenced in a study of blood T cell repertoires in COVID-19 (dated by TCRdb to between 2020 and 2021). The library was made by the immunoSEQ multiplex PCR assay. TCRdb limited this immuneACCESS table to in-frame rearrangements with V and J called. A share of clones is missing; checked studies link under half to unresolved V genes, and the rest is unexplained. For this sample there are 200,000 to 300,000 clones; over 75% appear just once. The leading ten clones occupy roughly 0.8% of the sample. Sequencing used peripheral blood. The receptor set was obtained from a woman younger than 45 with acute or convalescent COVID-19.

This chain connects TRBV4-1 to TRBJ1-5, with 7 positions matching TRBD1. Germline CDR1 and CDR2: MGHRA and YSYEKL. The CDR3 has 15 amino acids. V was clipped by 0 bases and J by 6 bases; unmatched bases: 5. CDR3: CASSQDRGVGQPQHF. As DNA, the CDR3 is TGCGCCAGCAGCCAAGACAGGGGGGTCGGTCAGCCCCAGCATTTT.

Remarks on this clone: In the same sample, other DNA sequences code for this CDR3. The chain combines TRBV9 with TRBJ1-5; D not certain. Germline V lookup: CDR1 SGDLS, CDR2 YYNGEE. The V gene lost 0 bases and the J gene lost 4 bases, with 8 bases spanning the gap. The CDR3 is 14 amino acids. CDR3 DNA: TGTGCCAGCAGCGTAGGGGCCGGTAATCAGCCCCAGCATTTT. It yields the protein CASSVGAGNQPQHF.

The chain joins TRBV6-5 to TRBJ1-2, with TRBD1 as a possible D gene (5 bases). Per germline, CDR1 MNHEY and CDR2 SVGAGI. The CDR3 covers 12 residues. Trimming removed 6 bases from V and 4 bases from J, with 9 bases in between. CDR3 nucleotide sequence: TGTGCCAGCAGCGGGCAGGGCTATGGCTACACCTTC. Residues: CASSGQGYGYTF.

The rearrangement joins TRBV7-2 to TRBJ1-2, with TRBD1 identical over 11 bases. The V and J ends lost 4 bases and 4 bases, in that order; junction bases with no gene match: 2. The CDR3 is 14 residues long. Germline CDR1 SGHTA, CDR2 FQGNSA. The CDR3 loop is CASSSGTGGYGYTF. CDR3 bases: TGTGCCAGCAGCTCCGGGACAGGGGGCTATGGCTACACCTTC.

V is TRBV11-3 and J is TRBJ2-7; TRBD1 might be the D (6 bases). V gave up 3 bases and J gave up 3 bases, with 9 bases separating them. Per germline, CDR1 SGHNT and CDR2 YENEEA. This CDR3 comprises 13 residues. The CDR3 DNA reads TGTGCCAGCAGCTTCCGGGACAACTACGAGCAGTACTTC. Its translation: CASSFRDNYEQYF. Together with reference TRBV11-3 and TRBJ2-7, the CDR3 gives the full variable domain: EAGVVQSPRYKIIEKKQPVAFWCNPISGHNTLYWYLQNLGQGPELLIRYENEEAVDDSQLPKDRFSAERLKGVDSTLKIQPAELGDSAVYLCASSFRDNYEQYFGPGTRLTVT.

The rearrangement uses TRBV3-1 (or the pseudogene TRBV3-2) and TRBJ2-2; perhaps TRBD2 as D (5 bases). Trimming left V 0 bases short and J 3 bases short, with 14 bases between. CDR1 and CDR2 from the germline V gene are LGHDT and YNNKEL (reference sequence). This CDR3 region has 17 residues. The DNA for the CDR3 is TGTGCCAGCAGCCAAGATTATCCTAGCAGCTACACCGGGGAGCTGTTTTTT. This gives the protein CASSQDYPSSYTGELFF.

A few counts support this clone. This chain uses TRBV5-4 with TRBJ2-2; maybe TRBD1 (6 bases). Trimming left V 5 bases short and J 5 bases short, with 13 bases between. The CDR3 contains 14 residues. CDR1 is SGHNT and CDR2 is YYREEE in the germline V gene (reference sequence). CDR3 in amino acids: CASRHSGATGELFF. The CDR3 DNA is TGTGCCAGCAGGCATTCAGGGGCGACCGGGGAGCTGTTTTTT.

The rearrangement links TRBV24-1 to TRBJ1-5; TRBD1 aligns across 8 bases. The length of the CDR3 is 16 residues. With V trimmed by 4 bases and J by 7 bases, 11 bases remained unmatched. CDR1 and CDR2 from the germline V gene are KGHDR and SFDVKD. The CDR3, as DNA: TGTGCCACCAGTGACCCCGGACAGGGCGGAGGACAGCCCCAGCATTTT. Translation gives CATSDPGQGGGQPQHF.

The gene calls are TRBV9 and TRBJ2-1; 9 nucleotides line up with TRBD2. Germline V gene sequence: CDR1 SGDLS, CDR2 YYNGEE. Germline trimming cut 0 bases from V and 2 bases from J; bases unmatched to any gene: 3. The CDR3 is 16 residues long. CDR3 in DNA: TGTGCCAGCAGCGTAGACTCTAGCGGGGCCTACAATGAGCAGTTCTTC. The encoded protein is CASSVDSSGAYNEQFF.

This sequence joins TRBV21-1 and TRBJ2-7; no check of the table's D call, TRBD2, against the DNA was made. TRBV21-1 is a documented pseudogene. The CDR3 sequence is 15 residues long. The CDR3 DNA reads TGTGCCAGCAGCATACGACTAGCCCCTACCTACGAGCAGTACTTC. Its translation is CASSIRLAPTYEQYF.

This clone showed up just once. The chain has TRBV19 and TRBJ2-3; the match to TRBD1 covers 11 bases. The CDR3 totals 15 residues. Germline-derived CDR1 and CDR2 are LNHDA and SQIVND (reference sequence). V trimming: 4 bases; J trimming: 5 bases; junction bases outside the gene matches: 5. This CDR3 reads CASSKGQGAGDTQYF. The CDR3, as DNA: TGTGCCAGTAGTAAAGGACAGGGGGCTGGAGATACGCAGTATTTT.

Only one count was recorded for this clone. Other DNA sequences in this specimen translate into the identical CDR3. This sequence joins TRBV18 and TRBJ2-7, with 8 bases matching TRBD1. The V and J ends lost 3 bases and 1 base, in that order; junction bases with no gene match: 2. The germline CDR1 and CDR2 sequences are KGHSH and LQKENI. The CDR3 contains 14 residues. CDR3 sequence reads: CASSPGTGSYEQYF. The CDR3 coding sequence is TGTGCCAGCTCACCCGGGACAGGATCCTACGAGCAGTACTTC.

The V call is TRBV12-3 or TRBV12-4, the J call TRBJ2-1, with a tentative D call TRBD2 (7 bases). The V gene lost 7 bases and the J gene lost 5 bases, with 12 bases spanning the gap. This CDR3 is 13 amino acids long. CDR3 sequence reads: CASTRGLDNEQFF. The CDR3 DNA follows: TGTGCCAGCACGCGGGGGCTCGACAATGAGCAGTTCTTC.

The chain combines TRBV21-1 with TRBJ2-7; the listed D gene, TRBD2, was not tested against the DNA. TRBV21-1 is marked as a pseudogene. The CDR3 has 14 residues. The CDR3 sequence is CASINFDTTYEQYF. The CDR3, as DNA: TGTGCCAGCATCAACTTTGATACTACCTACGAGCAGTACTTC.

The V gene is TRBV10-3, the J gene TRBJ2-5, with 7 bases fitting TRBD1. The J segment lost 4 bases and the V segment lost 6 bases, leaving 5 bases of the junction unmatched. The CDR3 has 13 amino acids. The V gene's germline CDR1 is ENHRY and CDR2 SYGVKD. The CDR3 loop is CAISYRQGETQYF. In nucleotides, the CDR3 is TGTGCCATCAGCTACCGACAGGGAGAGACCCAGTACTTC.